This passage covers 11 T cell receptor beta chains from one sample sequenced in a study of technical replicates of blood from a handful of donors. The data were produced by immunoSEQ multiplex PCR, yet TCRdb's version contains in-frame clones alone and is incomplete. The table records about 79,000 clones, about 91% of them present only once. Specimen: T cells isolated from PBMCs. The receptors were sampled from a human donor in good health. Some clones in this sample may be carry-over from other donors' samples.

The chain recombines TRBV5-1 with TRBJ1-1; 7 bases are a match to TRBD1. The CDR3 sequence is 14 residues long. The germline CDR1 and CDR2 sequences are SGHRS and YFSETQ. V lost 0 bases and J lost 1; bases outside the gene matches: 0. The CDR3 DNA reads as TGCGCCAGCAGCTTGGAGGGGGCGAACACTGAAGCTTTCTTT. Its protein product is CASSLEGANTEAFF. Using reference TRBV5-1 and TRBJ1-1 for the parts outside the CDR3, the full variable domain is KAGVTQTPRYLIKTRGQQVTLSCSPISGHRSVSWYQQTPGQGLQFLFEYFSETQRNKGNFPGRFSGRQFSNSRSEMNVSTLELGDSALYLCASSLEGANTEAFFGQGTRLTVV.

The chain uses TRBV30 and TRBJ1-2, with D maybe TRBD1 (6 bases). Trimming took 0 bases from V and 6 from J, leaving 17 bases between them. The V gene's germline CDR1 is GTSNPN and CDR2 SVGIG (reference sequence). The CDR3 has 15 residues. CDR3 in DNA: TGTGCCTGGAGTGTAAATACGGGGGGGGCGGATGGCTACACCTTC. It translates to CAWSVNTGGADGYTF.

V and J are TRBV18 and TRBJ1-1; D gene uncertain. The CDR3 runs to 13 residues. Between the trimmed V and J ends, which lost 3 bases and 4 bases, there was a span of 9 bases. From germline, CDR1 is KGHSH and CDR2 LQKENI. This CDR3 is CASSPARGTEAFF. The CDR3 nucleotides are TGTGCCAGCTCACCGGCGCGAGGCACTGAAGCTTTCTTT.

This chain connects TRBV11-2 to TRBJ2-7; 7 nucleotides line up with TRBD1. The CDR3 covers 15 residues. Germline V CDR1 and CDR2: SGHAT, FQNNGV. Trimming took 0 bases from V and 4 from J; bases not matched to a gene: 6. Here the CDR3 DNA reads TGTGCCAGCAGCTTAGAGGTACAACAGGGGTACGAGCAGTACTTC. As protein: CASSLEVQQGYEQYF. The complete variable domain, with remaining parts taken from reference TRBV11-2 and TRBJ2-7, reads EAGVAQSPRYKIIEKRQSVAFWCNPISGHATLYWYQQILGQGPKLLIQFQNNGVVDDSQLPKDRFSAERLKGVDSTLKIQPAKLEDSAVYLCASSLEVQQGYEQYFGPGTRLTVT.

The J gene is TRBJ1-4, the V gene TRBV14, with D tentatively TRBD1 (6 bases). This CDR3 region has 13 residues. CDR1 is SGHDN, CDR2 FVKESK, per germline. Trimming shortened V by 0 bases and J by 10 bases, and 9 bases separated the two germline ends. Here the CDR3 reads CASSQDRGRKLFF. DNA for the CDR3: TGTGCCAGCAGCCAAGACAGGGGAAGAAAACTGTTTTTT.

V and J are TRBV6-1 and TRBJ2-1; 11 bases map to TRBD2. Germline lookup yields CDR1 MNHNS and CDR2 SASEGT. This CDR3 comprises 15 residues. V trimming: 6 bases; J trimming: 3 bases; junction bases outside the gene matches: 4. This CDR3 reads CASSTLAGDYNEQFF. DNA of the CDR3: TGTGCCAGCAGCACACTAGCGGGAGACTACAATGAGCAGTTCTTC.

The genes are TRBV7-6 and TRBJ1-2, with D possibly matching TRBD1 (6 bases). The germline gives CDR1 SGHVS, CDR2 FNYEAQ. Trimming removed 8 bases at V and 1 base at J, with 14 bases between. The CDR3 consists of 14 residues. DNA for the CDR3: TGTGCCAGCGGCTCTAGGACAGTTAACTATGGCTACACCTTC. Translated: CASGSRTVNYGYTF.

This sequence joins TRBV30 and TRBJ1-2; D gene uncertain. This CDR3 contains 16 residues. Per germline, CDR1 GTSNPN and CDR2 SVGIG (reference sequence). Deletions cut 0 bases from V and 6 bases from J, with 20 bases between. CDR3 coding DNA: TGTGCCTGGAGTGTACTGGCGTGGAGGGCCGGTCATGGCTACACCTTC. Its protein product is CAWSVLAWRAGHGYTF.

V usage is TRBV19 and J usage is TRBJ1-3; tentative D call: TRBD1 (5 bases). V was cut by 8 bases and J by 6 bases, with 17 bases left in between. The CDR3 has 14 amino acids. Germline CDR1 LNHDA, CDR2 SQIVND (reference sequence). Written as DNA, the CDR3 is TGTGCCAGTCGCCAAACGGGGGGGGAAAACACCATATATTTT. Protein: CASRQTGGENTIYF.

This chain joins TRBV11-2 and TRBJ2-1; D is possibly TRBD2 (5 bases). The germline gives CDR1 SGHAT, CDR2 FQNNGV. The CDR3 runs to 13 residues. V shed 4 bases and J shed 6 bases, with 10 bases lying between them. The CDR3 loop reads CASSSSSFNEQFF. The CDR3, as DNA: TGTGCCAGCAGCTCCTCTAGCTTCAATGAGCAGTTCTTC.

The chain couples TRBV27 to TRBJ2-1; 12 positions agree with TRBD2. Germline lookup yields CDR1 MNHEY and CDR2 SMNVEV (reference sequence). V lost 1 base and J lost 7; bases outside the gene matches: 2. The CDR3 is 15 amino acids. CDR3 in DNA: TGTGCCAGCAGTTTATGGACTAGCGGGATTAATGAGCAGTTCTTC. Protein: CASSLWTSGINEQFF.